This paragraph reports one T cell receptor (beta chain). Which antigen it targets is not known. It has no much larger one-base neighbor in the sample; base qualities were not kept. CD8 naive samples were obtained by positive selection for CCR7 among CD45RO-negative cells, yielding a CD45RA+CCR7+ population from which TemRA cells were excluded. The donors were healthy, HIV-negative adults who had no recently reported acute infections or vaccinations. Only Caucasian adults living in Nashville, Tennessee, USA were represented among the donors. Blood was obtained by leukapheresis, after which PBMCs were separated by Ficoll-Histopaque density gradient centrifugation and cryopreserved in liquid nitrogen vapor phase. Analytical flow cytometry was used to check the purity and quantity of each magnetically sorted T cell population. From each sorted fraction, genomic DNA was isolated and quantified by UV absorbance on a Nanodrop 2000c.

Using the deep immunoSEQ assay, multiplex PCR amplified TCR CDR3 regions from genomic DNA. Extracted genomic DNA from each cell subset was spread evenly across all wells of several immunoSEQ 96-well plates, with each plate serving as a replicate. For sorted subsets, approximately 190 ng genomic DNA, equal to 30,000 to 35,000 T cell genomes, was loaded into each replicate PCR. Purified libraries were quantified with a Qubit 3.0 fluorometer, sized on a Bioanalyzer 2100, and re-quantified with the KAPA Library Quantification kit. A separate single-read 150-cycle Illumina NextSeq 550 flow cell was used to sequence each immunoSEQ 96-well plate. The authors' analysis ran thus. The immunoSEQ output contained only junctional sequences without quality scores, so filtering could not match that applied to full-length reads. Sequences were annotated with PyIR, a Python wrapper for IgBLAST v1.9, and V/J genes and CDR3 were assigned using IMGT germline references. Any read was removed if the V/J assignment was weak (E-value above 1e-6), the CDR3 was missing, or the read contained stop codons, out-of-frame junctions, or ambiguous translated residues. A V3J clonotype was defined by an identical inferred V gene, J gene, and CDR3 amino acid sequence. The percentage overlap between two repertoires was calculated by dividing the number of shared unique clonotypes by the size of the smaller repertoire. Repertoire richness was assessed with RTK rarefaction, the Chao1 estimator, and Recon v2.1 estimates of unobserved clonotypes. OLGA was used to compute generation probabilities for all TCRbeta clonotypes that the gDNA method yielded from several donors. TCRdb stores this immuneACCESS table with in-frame sequences only. Part of the clones is absent; in the studies checked, under half of the shortfall reflects unresolved V genes, and no reason is known for the rest. D and trimming come from the DNA, and the V and J calls and clone size come from that table. For this sample the table gives around 2,000,000 clones, of which roughly 94% were detected only once. The ten largest make up approximately 1% of the sample.

This specimen belongs to a study of shared clonotypes between healthy human individuals (dated by TCRdb to between 2020 and 2021). Describing the broader study: The cohort comprised two women and a few men aged 18 to 49 years. For each donor, three plates each were used for CD4 naive and CD4 memory, two plates were used for CD8 naive, and one plate was used for CD8 memory. To estimate repertoire size and how much clonotype sharing occurs between individuals, the study deeply sequenced the blood TCR repertoires of five healthy adults. Libraries were prepared and TCR repertoires were sequenced by different laboratories using diverse techniques, in order to increase sequencing depth and limit assay-specific biases. Between about 0.8 and 9 billion PBMCs per donor were obtained by leukapheresis.

What the research found in general, with its limitations: Larger estimated clonotype richness was generally found for naive subsets than for memory subsets. Even with the large sequencing depth, rarefaction of the sorted-subset datasets indicated that sequencing was incomplete. Pairwise subsampling indicated that sequencing depth was expected to affect the degree of clonotype sharing among donors. When a few donors were compared, the shared fraction of clonotypes was about 5.2% for naive CD4, roughly 3.4% for naive CD8, 2% to 2.5% for memory CD4, and approximately 0.4% for memory CD8. Compared with non-shared clonotypes, the clonotypes found in all four sorted-subset donors had higher generation probabilities. Sampling was restricted to blood, and TCR repertoires in tissue are likely to differ from TCR repertoires in blood. The genetic and exposure-history diversity represented was limited by the small number of donors.

Sequencing input: naive CD8+ T cells sorted from blood. Sample cell subset or site, as interpreted from the label and publication: CD45RA+CCR7+. The receptor was isolated from a man between 18 and 35 years old in good health.

CDR3 reads: CASSLAVQGGDHGYTF. The sequenced DNA is TGTGCCAGCAGCTTAGCCGTACAGGGAGGGGATCATGGCTACACCTTC. The chain is encoded by TRBV7-6 joined to TRBJ1-2, and the D gene may be TRBD1, 6 bases matching. The CDR3 runs 16 residues from the cysteine to the phenylalanine. The only DNA kept is the CDR3, 48 bases in frame from the first base. CDR1 SGHVS and CDR2 FNYEAQ are derived from the germline V gene. Deletion took 0 bases off V and 6 bases off J, with a span of 17 bases between the germline ends. Where the CDR3 stops, the reference TRBV7-6 and TRBJ1-2 genes take over; the full variable domain is GAGVSQSPRYKVTKRGQDVALRCDPISGHVSLYWYRQALGQGPEFLTYFNYEAQQDKSGLPNDRFSAERPEGSISTLTIQRTEQRDSAMYRCASSLAVQGGDHGYTFGSGTRLTVV.